These 15 T cell receptor beta chains were sequenced from one sample in a study of a mutant IDH1 vaccine in newly diagnosed glioma. Documented time point: week 11, during vaccination. Topical imiquimod accompanied each vaccine dose, which consisted of 300 ug of mutant IDH1 20-mer peptide. Antigens of these TCRs are unknown. The data were produced by immunoSEQ multiplex PCR, yet TCRdb's version contains in-frame clones alone and is incomplete. The sample has roughly 110,000 clones, roughly 90% seen once; the top ten hold 0.5% to 0.65%. Material: PBMCs, obtained from a glioma patient whose treatment included an IDH1 peptide vaccine. The receptor source for this set is a woman aged 45 to 65 with glioma.

This chain joins TRBV19 and TRBJ2-3; 10 nucleotides line up with TRBD2. J gave up 9 bases and V 6 bases, and 3 bases lay outside the gene matches. The CDR3 consists of 12 residues. The V gene's germline CDR1 is LNHDA and CDR2 SQIVND (reference sequence). The CDR3 here is CASRLAGETQYF. CDR3 DNA: TGTGCCAGTAGGCTAGCGGGGGAAACGCAGTATTTT.

The V gene is TRBV9, the J gene TRBJ2-3, with D uncertain. The V end was cut by 4 bases, the J end by 3 bases, with 9 bases between. The CDR3 contains 13 residues. From germline, CDR1 is SGDLS and CDR2 YYNGEE. This chain's CDR3 is CASSSGNTDTQYF. The CDR3 DNA follows: TGTGCCAGCAGCTCGGGTAATACAGATACGCAGTATTTT. The whole variable domain, filled in from reference TRBV9 and TRBJ2-3, reads DSGVTQTPKHLITATGQRVTLRCSPRSGDLSVYWYQQSLDQGLQFLIQYYNGEERAKGNILERFSAQQFPDLHSELNLSSLELGDSALYFCASSSGNTDTQYFGPGTRLTVL.

This sequence joins TRBV19 and TRBJ2-2; 8 bases map to TRBD1. Unmatched junction bases numbered 3, after V lost 6 bases and J lost 3 bases. This CDR3 spans 14 amino acids. Per germline, CDR1 LNHDA and CDR2 SQIVND (reference sequence). This CDR3 is CASRLTGDTGELFF. DNA for the CDR3: TGTGCCAGTAGATTGACAGGGGACACCGGGGAGCTGTTTTTT.

The CDR3 DNA reads TGTGCCTGGGCAGCAGGGTTCTTCGGAAATTCACCCCTCCACTTT. Protein sequence: CAWAAGFFGNSPLHF. The chain combines TRBV30 with TRBJ1-6, with TRBD1 as a possible D gene (5 bases). Trimming stripped 5 bases from V and 7 bases from J, with 18 bases between. From germline, CDR1 is GTSNPN and CDR2 SVGIG (reference sequence). The CDR3 is 15 amino acids. The full variable domain, rest sourced from reference TRBV30 and TRBJ1-6, is SQTIHQWPATLVQPVGSPLSLECTVEGTSNPNLYWYRQAAGRGLQLLFYSVGIGQISSEVPQNLSASRPQDRQFILSSKKLLLSDSGFYLCAWAAGFFGNSPLHFGNGTRLTVT.

This clone was seen more than once but under ten times. The gene calls are TRBV10-1 and TRBJ2-7; D may be TRBD1 or TRBD2 (6 bases each). V gave up 6 bases and J gave up 6 bases, with 18 bases separating them. Germline V lookup: CDR1 WNHNN, CDR2 SYGVQD (reference sequence). The CDR3 spans 14 residues. The CDR3 spells CASRSTGTVSEQYF. DNA for the CDR3: TGCGCCAGCAGATCAACAGGGACTGTTTCCGAGCAGTACTTC.

The gene calls are TRBV11-2 and TRBJ2-7; 8 nucleotides agree with TRBD1. Germline CDR1 reads SGHAT; CDR2 reads FQNNGV. The CDR3 contains 15 residues. Trimming removed 4 bases from V and 2 bases from J; junction bases left unmatched: 7. The CDR3 DNA follows: TGTGCCAGCAGCTCAACCTGGGACAGGCCCTACGAGCAGTACTTC. Residues: CASSSTWDRPYEQYF.

This sequence joins TRBV2 and TRBJ2-1; possibly TRBD1 or TRBD2 for D (5 bases each). Germline V gene sequence: CDR1 SNHLY, CDR2 FYNNEI. The V end was cut by 5 bases, the J end by 7 bases, with 18 bases between. The CDR3 is made up of 15 amino acids. The CDR3 sequence: CASSPGTAPGNEQFF. Written as DNA, the CDR3 is TGTGCCAGCAGTCCCGGGACCGCCCCCGGGAATGAGCAGTTCTTC.

The V gene is TRBV5-4, the J gene TRBJ2-3; possibly TRBD1 for D (5 bases). The CDR3 length is 16 residues. V lost 0 bases to trimming and J lost 3 bases, with 14 bases between them. The germline gives CDR1 SGHNT, CDR2 YYREEE (reference sequence). The CDR3 sequence is CASSLASGKGTDTQYF. CDR3 DNA: TGTGCCAGCAGCTTGGCCTCAGGGAAGGGTACAGATACGCAGTATTTT.

This clone occurred once. The chain links TRBV7-9 to TRBJ2-3, with D perhaps assigned TRBD1 or TRBD2 (5 bases each). The V gene lost 2 bases and the J gene lost 2 bases, with 14 bases spanning the gap. Germline V lookup: CDR1 SEHNR, CDR2 FQNEAQ (reference sequence). This CDR3 has 16 amino acids. The CDR3 region has the DNA TGTGCCAGCAGCTTACGAGGGGATCGAAACACAGATACGCAGTATTTT. This sequence encodes CASSLRGDRNTDTQYF.

The rearrangement uses TRBV30 and TRBJ2-7; 11 bases match TRBD2. Germline V lookup: CDR1 GTSNPN, CDR2 SVGIG (reference sequence). V lost 1 base, J lost 2 bases, and 4 bases stayed unmatched. The CDR3 is 15 residues long. This CDR3 reads CAWSEGLAETYEQYF. The CDR3 nucleotides read TGTGCCTGGAGTGAGGGACTAGCGGAAACCTACGAGCAGTACTTC.

This clone was observed once. The gene calls are TRBV21-1 and TRBJ1-3. TRBV21-1 corresponds to a pseudogene. This CDR3 is 13 amino acids long. CDR3 nucleotides: TGTGCCAGCAGGGACGGGGGGGGAAACACCATATATTTT. Its protein product is CASRDGGGNTIYF.

This clone was found a few times. This sequence joins TRBV11-2 and TRBJ2-5, with unresolved D. Germline CDR1 reads SGHAT; CDR2 reads FQNNGV. Between the trimmed V and J ends, which lost 1 base and 5 bases, there was a span of 5 bases. CDR3 length equals 12 residues. CDR3 DNA sequence: TGTGCCAGCAGCTTAGGTCGGGAGACCCAGTACTTC. It yields the protein CASSLGRETQYF. The full variable domain, with the rest looked up from reference TRBV11-2 and TRBJ2-5, is EAGVAQSPRYKIIEKRQSVAFWCNPISGHATLYWYQQILGQGPKLLIQFQNNGVVDDSQLPKDRFSAERLKGVDSTLKIQPAKLEDSAVYLCASSLGRETQYFGPGTRLLVL.

The chain joins TRBV5-1 to TRBJ2-5, with 10 bases lining up with TRBD1. V lost 3 bases and J lost 4; bases outside the gene matches: 3. The CDR3 runs to 14 residues. The germline V gene encodes CDR1 SGHRS and CDR2 YFSETQ. This CDR3 reads CASSSDRGTETQYF. CDR3 in DNA: TGCGCCAGCAGCTCGGACAGGGGGACAGAGACCCAGTACTTC. Combining the CDR3 with reference TRBV5-1 and TRBJ2-5 gives the whole variable domain KAGVTQTPRYLIKTRGQQVTLSCSPISGHRSVSWYQQTPGQGLQFLFEYFSETQRNKGNFPGRFSGRQFSNSRSEMNVSTLELGDSALYLCASSSDRGTETQYFGPGTRLLVL.

This sequence joins TRBV5-6 and TRBJ2-7; possible D gene TRBD2, 6 bases. In germline, CDR1 is SGHDT, CDR2 YYEEEE. With 5 bases removed from V and 3 bases from J, the gap between germline ends came to 12 bases. The CDR3 extends over 13 amino acids. The CDR3 sequence is CASSPGSNYEQYF. In nucleotides, the CDR3 is TGTGCCAGCAGTCCCGGGAGCAACTACGAGCAGTACTTC.

This chain joins TRBV4-1 and TRBJ2-1; D unresolved. The CDR3 consists of 16 residues. Trimming cost V 1 base and J 0 bases, with 10 bases left between them. From germline, CDR1 is MGHRA and CDR2 YSYEKL. In nucleotides, the CDR3 is TGCGCCAGCAGCCAAGGACCTCAGAGCTCCTACAATGAGCAGTTCTTC. This codes for CASSQGPQSSYNEQFF.